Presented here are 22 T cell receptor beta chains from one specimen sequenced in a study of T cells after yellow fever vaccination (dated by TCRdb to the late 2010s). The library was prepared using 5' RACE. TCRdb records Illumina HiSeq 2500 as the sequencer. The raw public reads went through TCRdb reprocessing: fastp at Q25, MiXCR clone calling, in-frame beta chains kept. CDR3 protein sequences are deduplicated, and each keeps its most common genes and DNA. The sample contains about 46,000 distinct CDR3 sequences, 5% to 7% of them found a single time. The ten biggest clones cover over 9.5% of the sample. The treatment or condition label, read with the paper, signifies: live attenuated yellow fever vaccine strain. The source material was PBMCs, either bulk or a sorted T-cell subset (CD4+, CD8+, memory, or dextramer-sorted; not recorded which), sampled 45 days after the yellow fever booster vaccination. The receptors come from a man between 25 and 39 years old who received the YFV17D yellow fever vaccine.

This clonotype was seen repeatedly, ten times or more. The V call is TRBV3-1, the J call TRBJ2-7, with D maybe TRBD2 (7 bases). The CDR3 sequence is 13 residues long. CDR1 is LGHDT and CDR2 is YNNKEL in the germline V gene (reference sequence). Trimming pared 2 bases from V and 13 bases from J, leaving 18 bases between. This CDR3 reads CASSQRDGAGAYF. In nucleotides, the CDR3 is TGTGCCAGCAGCCAACGCGATGGGGCGGGGGCTTACTTC.

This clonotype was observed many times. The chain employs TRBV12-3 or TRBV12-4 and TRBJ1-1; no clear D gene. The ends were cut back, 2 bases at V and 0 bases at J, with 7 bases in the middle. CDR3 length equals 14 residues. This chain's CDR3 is CASSLRHMNTEAFF. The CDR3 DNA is TGTGCCAGCAGTTTAAGACACATGAACACTGAAGCTTTCTTT.

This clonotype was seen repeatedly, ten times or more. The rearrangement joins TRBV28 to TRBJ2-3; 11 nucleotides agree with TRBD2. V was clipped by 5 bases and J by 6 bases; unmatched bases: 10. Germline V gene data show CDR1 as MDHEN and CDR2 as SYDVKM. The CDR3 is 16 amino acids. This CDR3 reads CASSQGTSGAVDTQYF. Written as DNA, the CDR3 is TGTGCCAGCAGTCAAGGGACTAGCGGCGCCGTCGATACGCAGTATTTT. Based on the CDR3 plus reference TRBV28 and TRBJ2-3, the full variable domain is DVKVTQSSRYLVKRTGEKVFLECVQDMDHENMFWYRQDPGLGLRLIYFSYDVKMKEKGDIPEGYSVSREKKERFSLILESASTNQTSMYLCASSQGTSGAVDTQYFGPGTRLTVL.

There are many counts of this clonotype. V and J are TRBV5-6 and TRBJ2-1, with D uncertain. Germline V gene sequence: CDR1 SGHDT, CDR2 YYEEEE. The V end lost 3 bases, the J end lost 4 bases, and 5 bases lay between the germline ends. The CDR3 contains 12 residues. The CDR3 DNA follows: TGTGCCAGCAGCTACGTTTACAATGAGCAGTTCTTC. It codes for CASSYVYNEQFF.

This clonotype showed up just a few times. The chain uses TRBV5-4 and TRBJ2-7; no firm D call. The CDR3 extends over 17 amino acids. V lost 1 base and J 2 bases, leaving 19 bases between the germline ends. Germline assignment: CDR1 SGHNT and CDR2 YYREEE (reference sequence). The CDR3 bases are TGTGCCAGCAGCTTGAGTTTGGGTCCGGCGGTCACCTACGAGCAGTACTTC. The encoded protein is CASSLSLGPAVTYEQYF.

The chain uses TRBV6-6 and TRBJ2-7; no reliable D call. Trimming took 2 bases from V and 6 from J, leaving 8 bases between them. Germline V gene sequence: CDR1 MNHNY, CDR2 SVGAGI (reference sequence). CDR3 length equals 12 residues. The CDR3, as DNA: TGTGCCAGCAGTTACCCCGAGAGCGAGCAGTACTTC. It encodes CASSYPESEQYF.

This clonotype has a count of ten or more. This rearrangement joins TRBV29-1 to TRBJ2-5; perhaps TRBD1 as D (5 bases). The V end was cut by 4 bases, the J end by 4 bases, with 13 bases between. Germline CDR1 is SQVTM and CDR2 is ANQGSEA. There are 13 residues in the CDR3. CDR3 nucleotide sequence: TGCAGCGTTGCCAACTATCAGGGAGAGACCCAGTACTTC. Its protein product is CSVANYQGETQYF.

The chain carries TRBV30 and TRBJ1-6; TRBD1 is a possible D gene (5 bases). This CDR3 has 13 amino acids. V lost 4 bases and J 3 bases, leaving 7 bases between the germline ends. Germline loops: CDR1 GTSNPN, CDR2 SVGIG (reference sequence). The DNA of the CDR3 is TGTGCCTGGAATCAGGGCTATAATTCACCCCTCCACTTT. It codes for CAWNQGYNSPLHF. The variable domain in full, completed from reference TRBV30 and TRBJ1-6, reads SQTIHQWPATLVQPVGSPLSLECTVEGTSNPNLYWYRQAAGRGLQLLFYSVGIGQISSEVPQNLSASRPQDRQFILSSKKLLLSDSGFYLCAWNQGYNSPLHFGNGTRLTVT.

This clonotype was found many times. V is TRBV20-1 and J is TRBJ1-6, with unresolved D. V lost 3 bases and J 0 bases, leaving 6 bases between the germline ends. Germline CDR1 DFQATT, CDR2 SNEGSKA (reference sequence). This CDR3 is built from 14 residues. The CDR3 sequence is CSASLSSYNSPLHF. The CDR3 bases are TGCAGTGCTAGCTTGAGCTCCTATAATTCACCCCTCCACTTT.

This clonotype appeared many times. The CDR3 spells CASSLQPNTGELFF. In DNA, the CDR3 is TGTGCCAGCAGCTTACAGCCTAACACCGGGGAGCTGTTTTTT. The chain carries TRBV7-2 and TRBJ2-2, with D unclear. V was cut by 2 bases and J by 2 bases, with 6 bases left in between. CDR3 length: 14 amino acids. CDR1 SGHTA and CDR2 FQGNSA come from the germline V gene.

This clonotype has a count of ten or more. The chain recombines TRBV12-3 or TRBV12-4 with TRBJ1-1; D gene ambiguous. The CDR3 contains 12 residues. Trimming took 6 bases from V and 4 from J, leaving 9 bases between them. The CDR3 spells CASRGSGTEAFF. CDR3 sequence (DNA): TGTGCCAGCAGGGGGTCCGGCACTGAAGCTTTCTTT.

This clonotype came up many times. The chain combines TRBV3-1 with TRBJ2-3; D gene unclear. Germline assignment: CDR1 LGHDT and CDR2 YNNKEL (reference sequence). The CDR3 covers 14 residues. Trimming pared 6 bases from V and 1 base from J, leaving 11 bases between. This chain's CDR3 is CASSPNAGTDTQYF. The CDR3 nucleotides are TGTGCCAGCAGTCCCAACGCGGGCACAGATACGCAGTATTTT.

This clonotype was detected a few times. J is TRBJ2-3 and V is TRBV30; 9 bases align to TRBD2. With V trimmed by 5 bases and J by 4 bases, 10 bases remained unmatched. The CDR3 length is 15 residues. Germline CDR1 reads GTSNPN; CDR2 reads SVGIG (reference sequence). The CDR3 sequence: CAWGTGLAPADTQYF. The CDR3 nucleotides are TGTGCCTGGGGAACGGGACTAGCTCCCGCAGATACGCAGTATTTT. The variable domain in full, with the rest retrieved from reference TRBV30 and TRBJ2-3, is SQTIHQWPATLVQPVGSPLSLECTVEGTSNPNLYWYRQAAGRGLQLLFYSVGIGQISSEVPQNLSASRPQDRQFILSSKKLLLSDSGFYLCAWGTGLAPADTQYFGPGTRLTVL.

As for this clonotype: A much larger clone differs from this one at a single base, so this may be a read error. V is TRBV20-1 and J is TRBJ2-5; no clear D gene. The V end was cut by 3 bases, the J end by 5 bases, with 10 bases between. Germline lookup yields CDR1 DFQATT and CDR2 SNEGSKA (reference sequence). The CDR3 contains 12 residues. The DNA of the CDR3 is TGCAGTGCTAGGGAGATCCACGAGACCCAGTACTTC. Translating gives CSAREIHETQYF.

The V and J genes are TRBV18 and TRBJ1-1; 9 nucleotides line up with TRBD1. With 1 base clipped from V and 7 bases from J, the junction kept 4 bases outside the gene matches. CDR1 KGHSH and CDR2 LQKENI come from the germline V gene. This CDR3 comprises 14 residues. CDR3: CASSPRQGEVEAFF. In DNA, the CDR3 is TGTGCCAGCTCACCACGACAGGGGGAGGTTGAAGCTTTCTTT.

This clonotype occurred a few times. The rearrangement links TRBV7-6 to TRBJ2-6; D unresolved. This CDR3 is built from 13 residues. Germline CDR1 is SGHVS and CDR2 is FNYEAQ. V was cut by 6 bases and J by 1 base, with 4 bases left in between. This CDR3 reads CASRRSGANVLTF. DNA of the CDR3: TGTGCCAGCAGGAGATCTGGGGCCAACGTCCTGACTTTC.

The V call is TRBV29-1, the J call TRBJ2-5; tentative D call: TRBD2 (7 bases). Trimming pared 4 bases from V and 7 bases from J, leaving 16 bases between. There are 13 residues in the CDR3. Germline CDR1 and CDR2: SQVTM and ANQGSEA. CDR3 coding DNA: TGCAGCGTTGGAGACAGTAGGGGGGGGACCCAGTACTTC. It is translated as CSVGDSRGGTQYF.

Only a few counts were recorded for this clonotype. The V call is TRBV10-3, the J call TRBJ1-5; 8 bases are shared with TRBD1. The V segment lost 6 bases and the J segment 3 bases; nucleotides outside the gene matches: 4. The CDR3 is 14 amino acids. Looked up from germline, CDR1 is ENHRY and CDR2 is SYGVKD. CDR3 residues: CAIRRTGFNQPQHF. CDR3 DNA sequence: TGTGCCATCAGGAGGACAGGGTTCAATCAGCCCCAGCATTTT.

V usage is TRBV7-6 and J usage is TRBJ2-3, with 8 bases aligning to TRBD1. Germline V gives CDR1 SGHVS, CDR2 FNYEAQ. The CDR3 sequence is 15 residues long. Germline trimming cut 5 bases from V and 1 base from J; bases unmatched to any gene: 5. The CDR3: CASSPWGQGTDTQYF. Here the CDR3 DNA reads TGTGCCAGCAGCCCCTGGGGACAGGGCACAGATACGCAGTATTTT.

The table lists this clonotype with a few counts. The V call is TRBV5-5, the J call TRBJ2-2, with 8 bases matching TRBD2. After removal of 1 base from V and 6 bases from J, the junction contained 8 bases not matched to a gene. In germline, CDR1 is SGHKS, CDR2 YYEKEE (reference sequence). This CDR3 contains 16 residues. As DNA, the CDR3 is TGTGCCAGCAGCTTGCTGTCGGGAGGGCTGTCCGGGGAGCTGTTTTTT. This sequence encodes CASSLLSGGLSGELFF.

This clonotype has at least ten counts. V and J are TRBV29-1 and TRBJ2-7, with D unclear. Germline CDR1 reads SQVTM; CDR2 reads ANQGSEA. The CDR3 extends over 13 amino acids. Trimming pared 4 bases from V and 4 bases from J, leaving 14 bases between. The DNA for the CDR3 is TGCAGCGTTGGAATAGTAGGGCCTTACGAGCAGTACTTC. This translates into CSVGIVGPYEQYF.

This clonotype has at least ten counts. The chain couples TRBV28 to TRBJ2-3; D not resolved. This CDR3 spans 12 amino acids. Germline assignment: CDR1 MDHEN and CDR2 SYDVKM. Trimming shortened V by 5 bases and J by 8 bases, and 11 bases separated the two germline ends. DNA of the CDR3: TGTGCCAGCAGTCCCCTCTTGGGTACGCAGTATTTT. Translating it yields CASSPLLGTQYF.